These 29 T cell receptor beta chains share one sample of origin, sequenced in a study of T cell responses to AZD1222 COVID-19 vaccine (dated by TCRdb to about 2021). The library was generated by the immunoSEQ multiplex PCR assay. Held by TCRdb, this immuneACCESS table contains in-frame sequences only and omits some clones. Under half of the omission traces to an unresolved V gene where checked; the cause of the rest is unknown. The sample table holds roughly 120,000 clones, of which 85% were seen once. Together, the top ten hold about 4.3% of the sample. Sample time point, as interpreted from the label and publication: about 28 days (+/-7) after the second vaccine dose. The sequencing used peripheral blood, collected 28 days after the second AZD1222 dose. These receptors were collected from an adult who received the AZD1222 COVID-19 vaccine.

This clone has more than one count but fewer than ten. The CDR3 reads CASSYQTPSNTGELFF. The CDR3 DNA reads TGTGCCAGCAGTTACCAAACACCCTCGAACACCGGGGAGCTGTTTTTT. The V call is TRBV6-5, the J call TRBJ2-2; D is ambiguous. This CDR3 comprises 16 residues. Germline lookup yields CDR1 MNHEY and CDR2 SVGAGI. The V end lost 2 bases, the J end lost 0 bases, and 10 bases lay between the germline ends.

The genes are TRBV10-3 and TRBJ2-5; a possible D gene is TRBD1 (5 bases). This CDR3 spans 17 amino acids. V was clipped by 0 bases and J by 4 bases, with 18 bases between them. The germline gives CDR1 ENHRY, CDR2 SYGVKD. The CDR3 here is CAISESLILRGRETQYF. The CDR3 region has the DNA TGTGCCATCAGTGAGTCGCTGATCCTTAGGGGCCGAGAGACCCAGTACTTC.

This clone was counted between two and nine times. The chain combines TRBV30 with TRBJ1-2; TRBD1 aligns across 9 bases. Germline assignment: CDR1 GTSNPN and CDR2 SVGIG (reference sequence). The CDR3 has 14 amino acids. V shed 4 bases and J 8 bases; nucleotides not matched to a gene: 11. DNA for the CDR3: TGTGCCTGGACGAGGGACAGGGTAGTGGGAGGCTACACCTTC. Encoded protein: CAWTRDRVVGGYTF.

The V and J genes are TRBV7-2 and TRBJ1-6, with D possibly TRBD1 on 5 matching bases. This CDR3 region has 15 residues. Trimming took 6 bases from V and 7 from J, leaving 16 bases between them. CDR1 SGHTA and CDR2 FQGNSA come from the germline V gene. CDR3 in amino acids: CASRPDTGENSPLHF. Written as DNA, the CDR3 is TGTGCCAGCAGACCCGACACGGGGGAAAATTCACCCCTCCACTTT.

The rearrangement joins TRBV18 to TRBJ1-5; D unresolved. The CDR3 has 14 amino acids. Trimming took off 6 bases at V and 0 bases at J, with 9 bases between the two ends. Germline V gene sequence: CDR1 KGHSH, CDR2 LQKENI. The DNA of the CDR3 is TGTGCCAGCTCGCCTGAGTCTAGCAATCAGCCCCAGCATTTT. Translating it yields CASSPESSNQPQHF.

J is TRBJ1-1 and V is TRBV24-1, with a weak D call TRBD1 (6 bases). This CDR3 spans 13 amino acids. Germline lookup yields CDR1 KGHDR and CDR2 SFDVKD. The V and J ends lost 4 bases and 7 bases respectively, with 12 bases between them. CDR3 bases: TGTGCCACCAGTGACGTAAACAGGGATGAAGCTTTCTTT. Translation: CATSDVNRDEAFF.

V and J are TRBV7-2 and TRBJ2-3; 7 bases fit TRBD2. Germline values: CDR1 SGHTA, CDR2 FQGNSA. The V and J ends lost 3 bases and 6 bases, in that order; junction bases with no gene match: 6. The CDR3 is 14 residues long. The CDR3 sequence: CASSFQTSMDTQYF. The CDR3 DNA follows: TGTGCCAGCAGCTTCCAGACTAGCATGGATACGCAGTATTTT.

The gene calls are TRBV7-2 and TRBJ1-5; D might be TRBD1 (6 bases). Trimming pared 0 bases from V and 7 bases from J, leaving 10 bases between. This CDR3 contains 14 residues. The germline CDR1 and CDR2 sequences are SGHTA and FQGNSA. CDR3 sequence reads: CASSLAQGGQPQHF. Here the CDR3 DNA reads TGTGCCAGCAGCTTAGCACAGGGCGGGCAGCCCCAGCATTTT.

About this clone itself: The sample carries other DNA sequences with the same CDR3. The CDR3 DNA is TGTGCCAGCAGCGTAGGCTGGCGGGGCTACACAGATACGCAGTATTTT. Its translation is CASSVGWRGYTDTQYF. The chain links TRBV9 to TRBJ2-3; a possible D gene is TRBD2 (6 bases). CDR3 length equals 16 residues. CDR1 is SGDLS and CDR2 is YYNGEE in the germline V gene. V lost 0 bases to trimming and J lost 2 bases, with 13 bases between them.

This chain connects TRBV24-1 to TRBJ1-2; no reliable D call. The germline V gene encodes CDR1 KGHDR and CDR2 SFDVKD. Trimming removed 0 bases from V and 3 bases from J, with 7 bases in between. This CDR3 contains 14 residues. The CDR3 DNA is TGTGCCACCAGTGATTTGTGGCAGGACTATGGCTACACCTTC. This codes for CATSDLWQDYGYTF.

CDR3 amino acids: CAWTSASGANVLTF. The CDR3 nucleotides are TGTGCCTGGACCTCGGCGTCTGGGGCCAACGTCCTGACTTTC. The rearrangement joins TRBV30 to TRBJ2-6; D call uncertain. The CDR3 is 14 residues long. Trimming took 4 bases from V and 1 from J, leaving 8 bases between them. The V gene's germline CDR1 is GTSNPN and CDR2 SVGIG (reference sequence).

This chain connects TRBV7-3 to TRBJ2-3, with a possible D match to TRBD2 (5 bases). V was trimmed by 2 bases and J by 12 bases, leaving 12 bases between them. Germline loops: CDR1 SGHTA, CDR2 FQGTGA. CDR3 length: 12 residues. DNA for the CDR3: TGTGCCAGCAGCTTAGGTCTGGGGAGTCAGTATTTT. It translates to CASSLGLGSQYF.

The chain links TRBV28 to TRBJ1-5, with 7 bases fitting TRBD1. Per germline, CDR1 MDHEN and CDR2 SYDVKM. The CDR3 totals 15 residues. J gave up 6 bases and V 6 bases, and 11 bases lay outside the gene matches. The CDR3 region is CASRAGQMGVQPQHF. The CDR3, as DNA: TGTGCCAGCAGGGCGGGACAGATGGGGGTTCAGCCCCAGCATTTT.

The chain's CDR3 is CASSPRRAGGGEQFF. The CDR3 DNA follows: TGTGCCAGCTCACCACGACGGGCGGGGGGTGGTGAGCAGTTCTTC. The chain employs TRBV18 and TRBJ2-1, with 8 bases matching TRBD2. J lost 9 bases, V lost 1 base, and 8 bases had no gene match. Germline lookup yields CDR1 KGHSH and CDR2 LQKENI. CDR3 size: 15 residues.

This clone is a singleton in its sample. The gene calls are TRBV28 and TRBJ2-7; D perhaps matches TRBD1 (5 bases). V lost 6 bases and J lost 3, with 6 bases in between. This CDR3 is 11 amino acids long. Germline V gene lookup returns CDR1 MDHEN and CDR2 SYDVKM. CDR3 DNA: TGTGCCAGCAGGGACAACTACGAGCAGTACTTC. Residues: CASRDNYEQYF. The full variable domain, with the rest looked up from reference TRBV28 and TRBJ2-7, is DVKVTQSSRYLVKRTGEKVFLECVQDMDHENMFWYRQDPGLGLRLIYFSYDVKMKEKGDIPEGYSVSREKKERFSLILESASTNQTSMYLCASRDNYEQYFGPGTRLTVT.

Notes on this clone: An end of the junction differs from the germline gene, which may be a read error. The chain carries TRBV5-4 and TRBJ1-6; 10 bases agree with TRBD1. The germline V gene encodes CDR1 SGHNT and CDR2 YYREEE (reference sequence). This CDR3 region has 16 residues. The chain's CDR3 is CATSPGQGSYNSPLHF. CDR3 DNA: TGTGCCACCAGCCCGGGACAGGGGTCCTATAATTCACCCCTCCACTTT.

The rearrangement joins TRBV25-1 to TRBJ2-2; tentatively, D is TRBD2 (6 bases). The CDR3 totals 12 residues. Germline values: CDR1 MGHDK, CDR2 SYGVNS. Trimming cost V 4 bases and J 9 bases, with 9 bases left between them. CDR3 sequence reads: CASSGGVWELFF. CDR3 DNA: TGTGCCAGCAGTGGGGGGGTCTGGGAGCTGTTTTTT.

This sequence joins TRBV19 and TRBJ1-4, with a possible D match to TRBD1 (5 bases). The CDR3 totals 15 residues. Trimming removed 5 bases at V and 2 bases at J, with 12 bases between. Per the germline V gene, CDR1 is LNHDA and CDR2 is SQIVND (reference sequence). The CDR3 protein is CASSPGTLTNEKLFF. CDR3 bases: TGTGCCAGTAGTCCCGGGACTCTGACTAATGAAAAACTGTTTTTT.

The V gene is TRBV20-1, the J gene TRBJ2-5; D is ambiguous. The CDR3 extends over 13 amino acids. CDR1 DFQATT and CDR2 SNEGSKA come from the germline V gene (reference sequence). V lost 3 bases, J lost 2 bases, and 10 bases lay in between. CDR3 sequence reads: CSASDSLQETQYF. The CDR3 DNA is TGCAGTGCTAGTGACTCACTTCAAGAGACCCAGTACTTC.

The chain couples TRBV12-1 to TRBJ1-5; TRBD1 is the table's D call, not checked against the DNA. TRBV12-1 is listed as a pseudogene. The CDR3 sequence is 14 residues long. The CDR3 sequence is CASRGTGINQPQHF. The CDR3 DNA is TGTGCCAGCAGGGGGACAGGGATTAATCAGCCCCAGCATTTT.

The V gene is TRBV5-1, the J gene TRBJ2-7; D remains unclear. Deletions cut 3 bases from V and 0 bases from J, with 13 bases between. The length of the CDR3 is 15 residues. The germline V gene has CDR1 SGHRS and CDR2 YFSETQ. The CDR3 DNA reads TGCGCCAGCAGCTCGAACCTGATTGCCTCCTACGAGCAGTACTTC. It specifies CASSSNLIASYEQYF. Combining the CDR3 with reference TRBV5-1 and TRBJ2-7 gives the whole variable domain KAGVTQTPRYLIKTRGQQVTLSCSPISGHRSVSWYQQTPGQGLQFLFEYFSETQRNKGNFPGRFSGRQFSNSRSEMNVSTLELGDSALYLCASSSNLIASYEQYFGPGTRLTVT.

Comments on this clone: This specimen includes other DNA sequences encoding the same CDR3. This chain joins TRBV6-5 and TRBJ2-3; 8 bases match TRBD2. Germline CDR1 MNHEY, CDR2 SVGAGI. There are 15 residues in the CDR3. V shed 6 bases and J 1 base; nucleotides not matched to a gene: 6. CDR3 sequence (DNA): TGTGCCAGCAGGCCCCCGGGACTAGGCACAGATACGCAGTATTTT. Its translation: CASRPPGLGTDTQYF.

This CDR3 is CASSFFRGLQTQYF. CDR3 DNA sequence: TGTGCCAGCAGTTTTTTCAGGGGGCTTCAGACCCAGTACTTC. The chain recombines TRBV28 with TRBJ2-5; the match to TRBD1 covers 8 bases. The CDR3 loop spans 14 amino acids. V lost 3 bases, J lost 6 bases, and 6 bases stayed unmatched. Germline CDR1 and CDR2: MDHEN and SYDVKM.

In nucleotides, the CDR3 is TGTGCCAGCACCCTGACTGCCACCCCGAACACTGAAGCTTTCTTT. Encoded protein: CASTLTATPNTEAFF. J is TRBJ1-1 and V is TRBV6-5; no reliable D call. The CDR3 spans 15 residues. Trimming took 7 bases from V and 1 from J, leaving 16 bases between them. Germline values: CDR1 MNHEY, CDR2 SVGAGI.

DNA of the CDR3: TGTGCCAGCAGCTCCGCCGTCGATGAGCAGTTCTTC. Residues: CASSSAVDEQFF. The rearrangement uses TRBV11-3 and TRBJ2-1; D is uncertain. V gave up 4 bases and J gave up 8 bases, with 9 bases separating them. This CDR3 is built from 12 residues. Per the germline V gene, CDR1 is SGHNT and CDR2 is YENEEA.

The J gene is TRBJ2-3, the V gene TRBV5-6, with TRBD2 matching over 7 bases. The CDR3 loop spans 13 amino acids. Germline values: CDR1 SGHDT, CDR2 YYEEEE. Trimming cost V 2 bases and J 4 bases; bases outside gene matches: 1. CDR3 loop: CASSFLAADTQYF. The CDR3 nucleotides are TGTGCCAGCAGCTTTCTAGCGGCAGATACGCAGTATTTT.

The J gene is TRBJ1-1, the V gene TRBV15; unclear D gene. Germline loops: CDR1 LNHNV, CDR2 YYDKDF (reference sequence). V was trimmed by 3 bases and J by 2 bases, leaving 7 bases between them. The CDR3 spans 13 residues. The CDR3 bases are TGTGCCACCAGCAGGGGCTATAACACTGAAGCTTTCTTT. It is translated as CATSRGYNTEAFF.

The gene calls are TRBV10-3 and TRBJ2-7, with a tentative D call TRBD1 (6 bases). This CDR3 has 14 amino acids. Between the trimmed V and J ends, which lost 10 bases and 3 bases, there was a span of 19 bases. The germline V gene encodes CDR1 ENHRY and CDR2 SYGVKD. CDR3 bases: TGTGCCACAGCGCTCTACAGGGCTGACTACGAGCAGTACTTC. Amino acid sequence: CATALYRADYEQYF.

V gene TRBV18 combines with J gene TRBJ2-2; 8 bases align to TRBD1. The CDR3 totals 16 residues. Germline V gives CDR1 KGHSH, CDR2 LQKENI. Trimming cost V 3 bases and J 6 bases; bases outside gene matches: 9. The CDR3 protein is CASSPGQGSEAGELFF. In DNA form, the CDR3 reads TGTGCCAGCTCACCTGGACAGGGAAGTGAGGCCGGGGAGCTGTTTTTT.